This TCR beta chain stems from a study of blood T cell repertoires in COVID-19. As for the study in general: Sample material is recorded as cDNA or gDNA derived from T cells, B-cell-depleted T cells, or PBMCs.

Some clones are missing from TCRdb's copy, which holds only in-frame ones; the method was immunoSEQ multiplex PCR. This repertoire shows about 140,000 clones, 65% to 85% found once; its top ten account for under 10%. Seattle patients were enrolled during active infection and followed longitudinally. The source material was peripheral blood. This receptor was taken from a man between 25 and 39 years old with COVID-19, enrolled during active disease.

Here the CDR3 reads CASSPIGIDEQFF. The CDR3 nucleotides are TGTGCCAGCAGCCCTATCGGGATCGATGAGCAGTTCTTC. This sequence joins TRBV3-1 (or the pseudogene TRBV3-2) and TRBJ2-1, with D possibly being TRBD2 (5 bases). V was shortened by 4 bases and J by 8 bases, with 12 bases between the two germline ends. This CDR3 is built from 13 residues. Germline V gene data show CDR1 as LGHDT and CDR2 as YNNKEL (reference sequence).